This T cell receptor (beta chain) was recorded in a study of T cell changes during pregnancy in multiple sclerosis. Using immunoSEQ multiplex PCR, the repertoire was profiled, and TCRdb retains in-frame clones only, with some absent. The sample comprises tens of thousands of clones, around 93% of which are singletons, and 0.15% to 0.2% rests with the top ten. Germline V gives CDR1 MNHNY, CDR2 SVGAGI (reference sequence). The V and J ends lost 7 bases and 8 bases, in that order; junction bases with no gene match: 9. The length of the CDR3 is 14 residues. The chain uses TRBV6-6 and TRBJ1-4; 8 positions match TRBD1. This sequence was found in a female donor in good health, enrolled as a control in a pregnancy study. The input for sequencing was CD4+ T cells from peripheral blood mononuclear cells, taken after pregnancy. The CDR3 sequence: CASTSRTGYEKLFF. The CDR3 nucleotides read TGTGCCAGCACCTCCCGGACAGGGTACGAAAAACTGTTTTTT.